Following are 27 T cell receptor beta chains from one sample sequenced in a study of T cell responses to AZD1222 COVID-19 vaccine. TCRdb's copy holds only in-frame clones and misses some; the assay was immunoSEQ multiplex PCR. The table has some 82,000 clones, over 80% seen once. The starting material was peripheral blood, obtained on day 0 of AZD1222 vaccination. The receptors were gathered from an adult in good health.

As concerns this clone: Other DNA variants within this sample encode the same CDR3. The chain joins TRBV5-1 to TRBJ1-2; D not certain. The CDR3 totals 13 residues. V shed 1 base and J shed 0 bases, with 4 bases lying between them. Germline CDR1 SGHRS, CDR2 YFSETQ. The CDR3 loop is CASSLTTNYGYTF. For the CDR3, the DNA is TGCGCCAGCAGCTTGACAACTAACTATGGCTACACCTTC.

This clone was seen only once. V is TRBV9 and J is TRBJ1-2, with 8 nucleotides matching TRBD1. CDR1 and CDR2 from the germline V gene are SGDLS and YYNGEE. The CDR3 covers 18 residues. Unmatched junction bases numbered 18, after V lost 4 bases and J lost 4 bases. The CDR3 sequence: CASSTMPTGASSTYGYTF. CDR3 bases: TGTGCCAGCAGCACTATGCCGACAGGGGCCTCTTCGACCTATGGCTACACCTTC.

Of note for this clone: Other nucleotide sequences from this sample produce the same CDR3. J is TRBJ1-2 and V is TRBV27; no definite D call. V lost 6 bases and J 1 base, leaving 6 bases between the germline ends. From germline, CDR1 is MNHEY and CDR2 SMNVEV (reference sequence). The CDR3 runs 12 residues. As DNA, the CDR3 is TGTGCCAGCAGGACGGTTAACTATGGCTACACCTTC. Translating it yields CASRTVNYGYTF.

The chain joins TRBV7-3 to TRBJ1-5, with 7 bases identical to TRBD1. The CDR3 spans 13 residues. Trimming removed 5 bases from V and 9 bases from J; junction bases left unmatched: 7. Germline-derived CDR1 and CDR2 are SGHTA and FQGTGA. CDR3 DNA: TGTGCCAGCAGCGTTTCAGGGGGAGGGCCCCAGCATTTT. Amino acids: CASSVSGGGPQHF.

V is TRBV6-6 and J is TRBJ1-6; weak D call: TRBD1 (5 bases). The germline gives CDR1 MNHNY, CDR2 SVGAGI (reference sequence). V shed 6 bases and J shed 9 bases, with 18 bases lying between them. The CDR3 consists of 15 residues. The CDR3 here is CASSFGIPQGSPLHF. CDR3 bases: TGTGCCAGCAGCTTCGGGATCCCCCAGGGTTCACCCCTCCACTTT.

The rearrangement joins TRBV2 to TRBJ2-1; 9 positions agree with TRBD1. Trimming cost V 5 bases and J 0 bases; bases outside gene matches: 8. CDR1 is SNHLY and CDR2 is FYNNEI in the germline V gene. This CDR3 spans 17 amino acids. CDR3 loop: CASSRRQGVGSYNEQFF. CDR3 DNA: TGTGCCAGCAGTCGCCGACAGGGGGTAGGCTCCTACAATGAGCAGTTCTTC.

In DNA form, the CDR3 reads TGTGCCAGCAGTGATCTGTTTTCACCCCTCCACTTT. Residues: CASSDLFSPLHF. The chain employs TRBV2 and TRBJ1-6; D ambiguous. V dropped 3 bases and J dropped 9 bases, with 6 bases sitting between them. The germline V gene encodes CDR1 SNHLY and CDR2 FYNNEI. The CDR3 consists of 12 residues.

The J gene is TRBJ1-3, the V gene TRBV19, with 9 bases identical to TRBD1. This CDR3 is built from 16 residues. The V gene end was trimmed by 6 bases and the J gene end by 0 bases; junction bases not matched to a gene: 6. Germline lookup yields CDR1 LNHDA and CDR2 SQIVND (reference sequence). Here the CDR3 reads CASRPGTGHSGNTIYF. The DNA for the CDR3 is TGTGCCAGTAGGCCCGGGACAGGGCACTCTGGAAACACCATATATTTT.

The chain employs TRBV5-6 and TRBJ1-6, with D hard to call. Germline CDR1 and CDR2: SGHDT and YYEEEE. Trimming took off 4 bases at V and 7 bases at J, with 15 bases between the two ends. The CDR3 has 15 amino acids. This chain's CDR3 is CASSNDAGGNSPLHF. The CDR3 region has the DNA TGTGCCAGCAGCAATGACGCCGGAGGCAATTCACCCCTCCACTTT.

The sample holds one count of this clone. V usage is TRBV18 and J usage is TRBJ1-5; D unclear. The germline V gene has CDR1 KGHSH and CDR2 LQKENI. Between the trimmed V and J ends, which lost 3 bases and 0 bases, there was a span of 9 bases. There are 15 residues in the CDR3. The CDR3 region is CASSPSGYSNQPQHF. CDR3 nucleotide sequence: TGTGCCAGCTCACCCTCTGGATATAGCAATCAGCCCCAGCATTTT.

This clone appeared a single time. CDR3 loop: CASSGGDLGTFNQPQHF. DNA of the CDR3: TGTGCCAGTAGTGGAGGGGATTTGGGGACGTTCAATCAGCCCCAGCATTTT. The genes are TRBV19 and TRBJ1-5; D may be TRBD1 (5 bases). Germline V lookup: CDR1 LNHDA, CDR2 SQIVND (reference sequence). The CDR3 contains 17 residues. V lost 5 bases and J lost 3, with 20 bases in between.

This clone has just one count. The chain recombines TRBV30 with TRBJ1-4; 7 bases map to TRBD1. Germline CDR1 and CDR2: GTSNPN and SVGIG (reference sequence). This CDR3 contains 15 residues. Trimming cost V 4 bases and J 8 bases; bases outside gene matches: 13. The CDR3 coding sequence is TGTGCCTGGACCCAGGGGGGTAGCTCAAGAGAAAAACTGTTTTTT. It codes for CAWTQGGSSREKLFF. Supplemented by reference TRBV30 and TRBJ1-4, the full variable domain reads SQTIHQWPATLVQPVGSPLSLECTVEGTSNPNLYWYRQAAGRGLQLLFYSVGIGQISSEVPQNLSASRPQDRQFILSSKKLLLSDSGFYLCAWTQGGSSREKLFFGSGTQLSVL.

This clone was seen only a few times. This sequence joins TRBV5-6 and TRBJ1-2, with D perhaps TRBD1 (5 bases). The V end lost 1 base, the J end lost 7 bases, and 20 bases lay between the germline ends. The CDR3 covers 16 residues. Germline CDR1 is SGHDT and CDR2 is YYEEEE. CDR3 sequence: CASSLLGGPGDRGYTF. CDR3 bases: TGTGCCAGCAGCTTGTTAGGTGGGCCGGGGGACCGTGGCTACACCTTC.

The chain carries TRBV3-1 (or the pseudogene TRBV3-2) and TRBJ1-4; D unresolved. Trimming removed 4 bases at V and 4 bases at J, with 10 bases between. This CDR3 is built from 14 residues. The germline V gene has CDR1 LGHDT and CDR2 YNNKEL (reference sequence). In DNA, the CDR3 is TGTGCCAGCAGCCGGAAGGGCGGTAATGAAAAACTGTTTTTT. This sequence encodes CASSRKGGNEKLFF.

The chain uses TRBV7-3 and TRBJ1-2; 9 bases line up with TRBD1. The CDR3 runs 14 residues. Per germline, CDR1 SGHTA and CDR2 FQGTGA. After removal of 6 bases from V and 7 bases from J, the junction contained 9 bases not matched to a gene. The CDR3 region is CASRPTGGEAGYTF. In DNA, the CDR3 is TGTGCCAGCAGACCGACAGGGGGAGAGGCTGGCTACACCTTC. The whole variable domain, filled in from reference TRBV7-3 and TRBJ1-2, reads GAGVSQTPSNKVTEKGKYVELRCDPISGHTALYWYRQSLGQGPEFLIYFQGTGAADDSGLPNDRFFAVRPEGSVSTLKIQRTERGDSAVYLCASRPTGGEAGYTFGSGTRLTVV.

The chain recombines TRBV27 with TRBJ1-5; 7 nucleotides agree with TRBD1. Germline V CDR1 and CDR2: MNHEY, SMNVEV (reference sequence). This CDR3 contains 15 residues. J was trimmed by 7 bases and V by 2 bases; bases with no gene match: 8. CDR3 DNA: TGTGCCAGCAGTTTAGCGGGACAGCCTAGGCAGCCCCAGCATTTT. It specifies CASSLAGQPRQPQHF.

This rearrangement joins TRBV30 to TRBJ2-1, with D maybe TRBD2 (7 bases). V lost 0 bases, J lost 8 bases, and 14 bases lay in between. The CDR3 runs to 14 residues. The germline CDR1 and CDR2 sequences are GTSNPN and SVGIG (reference sequence). The CDR3 coding sequence is TGTGCCTGGAGTGTAATCGGGGGGCCGGATGAGCAGTTCTTC. Translating it yields CAWSVIGGPDEQFF.

This chain joins TRBV27 and TRBJ1-2, with TRBD1 as a possible D gene (5 bases). The length of the CDR3 is 16 residues. The germline V gene has CDR1 MNHEY and CDR2 SMNVEV (reference sequence). V was shortened by 0 bases and J by 5 bases, with 16 bases between the two germline ends. CDR3 in amino acids: CASSLSPGPPLYGYTF. The CDR3 DNA follows: TGTGCCAGCAGTTTATCGCCGGGGCCGCCTTTATATGGCTACACCTTC.

V is TRBV5-1 and J is TRBJ1-3; 7 positions agree with TRBD1. There are 15 residues in the CDR3. The V and J ends lost 3 bases and 0 bases, in that order; junction bases with no gene match: 3. Germline loops: CDR1 SGHRS, CDR2 YFSETQ. The CDR3 region is CASSYGTASGNTIYF. The CDR3 bases are TGCGCCAGCAGCTACGGGACAGCCTCTGGAAACACCATATATTTT.

This sequence joins TRBV15 and TRBJ2-7; D remains unclear. The CDR3 has 13 residues. Germline CDR1 reads LNHNV; CDR2 reads YYDKDF (reference sequence). V was shortened by 0 bases and J by 3 bases, with 6 bases between the two germline ends. The CDR3 here is CATSRDRDYEQYF. The CDR3 region has the DNA TGTGCCACCAGCAGAGATCGCGACTACGAGCAGTACTTC.

The chain has TRBV2 and TRBJ2-1; 10 bases match TRBD2. This CDR3 contains 22 residues. The ends lost 7 bases at V and 1 base at J; junction bases unmatched: 25. Germline CDR1 reads SNHLY; CDR2 reads FYNNEI. The CDR3 DNA reads TGTGCCAGCATGGGTTCCCATCCTCTAGCGGGGGTACCCTGGGGGTCCTACAATGAGCAGTTCTTC. Protein sequence: CASMGSHPLAGVPWGSYNEQFF.

The chain employs TRBV5-1 and TRBJ1-2; D unclear. The CDR3 totals 12 residues. Germline CDR1 reads SGHRS; CDR2 reads YFSETQ. V was clipped by 5 bases and J by 3 bases, with 8 bases between them. As DNA, the CDR3 is TGCGCCAGCAGAGATGGGTACTATGGCTACACCTTC. This translates into CASRDGYYGYTF.

This clone came up a few times. This rearrangement joins TRBV11-2 to TRBJ2-3; 7 bases are a match to TRBD1. Germline V gene lookup returns CDR1 SGHAT and CDR2 FQNNGV. The length of the CDR3 is 16 residues. J lost 3 bases, V lost 1 base, and 7 bases had no gene match. The CDR3 sequence is CASSLGAGGTTDTQYF. CDR3 in DNA: TGTGCCAGCAGCTTAGGGGCAGGGGGTACTACAGATACGCAGTATTTT.

The J gene is TRBJ2-2, the V gene TRBV2; 7 bases are a match to TRBD1. With V trimmed by 7 bases and J by 5 bases, 13 bases remained unmatched. The CDR3 is made up of 16 amino acids. The germline gives CDR1 SNHLY, CDR2 FYNNEI. The CDR3 sequence: CASNIADRPRTGELFF. The CDR3 coding sequence is TGTGCCAGCAATATTGCGGACAGGCCAAGGACCGGGGAGCTGTTTTTT.

The V gene is TRBV6-5, the J gene TRBJ1-4; TRBD1 might be the D (5 bases). Trimming took off 2 bases at V and 2 bases at J, with 6 bases between the two ends. Germline assignment: CDR1 MNHEY and CDR2 SVGAGI. The CDR3 length is 14 residues. This CDR3 reads CASSYRGTNEKLFF. The CDR3 coding sequence is TGTGCCAGCAGTTACCGGGGGACTAATGAAAAACTGTTTTTT.

The chain is built from TRBV4-2 and TRBJ2-7; D may match TRBD1 or TRBD2 (5 bases each). V was cut by 1 base and J by 6 bases, with 10 bases left in between. This CDR3 has 13 residues. CDR1 is LGHNA and CDR2 is YNFKEQ in the germline V gene. The CDR3 is CASSQASRGEQYF. As DNA, the CDR3 is TGTGCCAGCAGCCAAGCATCGAGGGGCGAGCAGTACTTC.

This clone came up a few times. This chain joins TRBV19 and TRBJ1-1; D uncertain. Germline assignment: CDR1 LNHDA and CDR2 SQIVND (reference sequence). The CDR3 is 13 residues long. Trimming shortened V by 2 bases and J by 5 bases, and 9 bases separated the two germline ends. DNA of the CDR3: TGTGCCAGTAGTATAACCCAGAGAACTGAAGCTTTCTTT. It yields the protein CASSITQRTEAFF.